This T cell receptor (beta chain) was found in a study of blood T cell repertoires in COVID-19. As for the study in general: Italy, Spain and the United States were the sources of the convalescent and acute COVID-19 samples. The analysed material was cDNA or gDNA that came from T cells, B-cell-depleted T cells, or PBMCs.

This CDR3 contains 14 residues. Germline V gene data show CDR1 as SGDLS and CDR2 as YYNGEE. V lost 0 bases to trimming and J lost 0 bases, with 4 bases between them. As originally analysed: Scientists estimated how many nucleated cells there were by amplifying reference gene primers. The protocol was immunoSEQ multiplex PCR, while the TCRdb copy is restricted to in-frame clones and leaves out a portion. V, J and clone size were drawn from that table, and D and trimming were deduced from the DNA. The sample consists of under 45,000 clones, about 90% of them appearing once. The V and J genes are TRBV9 and TRBJ1-3; D is unresolved. The specimen was peripheral blood. The sequence derives from a man in his fifties or sixties with acute or convalescent COVID-19. The chain's CDR3 is CASSVGSSGNTIYF. The CDR3 DNA sequence: TGTGCCAGCAGCGTAGGGAGCTCTGGAAACACCATATATTTT.